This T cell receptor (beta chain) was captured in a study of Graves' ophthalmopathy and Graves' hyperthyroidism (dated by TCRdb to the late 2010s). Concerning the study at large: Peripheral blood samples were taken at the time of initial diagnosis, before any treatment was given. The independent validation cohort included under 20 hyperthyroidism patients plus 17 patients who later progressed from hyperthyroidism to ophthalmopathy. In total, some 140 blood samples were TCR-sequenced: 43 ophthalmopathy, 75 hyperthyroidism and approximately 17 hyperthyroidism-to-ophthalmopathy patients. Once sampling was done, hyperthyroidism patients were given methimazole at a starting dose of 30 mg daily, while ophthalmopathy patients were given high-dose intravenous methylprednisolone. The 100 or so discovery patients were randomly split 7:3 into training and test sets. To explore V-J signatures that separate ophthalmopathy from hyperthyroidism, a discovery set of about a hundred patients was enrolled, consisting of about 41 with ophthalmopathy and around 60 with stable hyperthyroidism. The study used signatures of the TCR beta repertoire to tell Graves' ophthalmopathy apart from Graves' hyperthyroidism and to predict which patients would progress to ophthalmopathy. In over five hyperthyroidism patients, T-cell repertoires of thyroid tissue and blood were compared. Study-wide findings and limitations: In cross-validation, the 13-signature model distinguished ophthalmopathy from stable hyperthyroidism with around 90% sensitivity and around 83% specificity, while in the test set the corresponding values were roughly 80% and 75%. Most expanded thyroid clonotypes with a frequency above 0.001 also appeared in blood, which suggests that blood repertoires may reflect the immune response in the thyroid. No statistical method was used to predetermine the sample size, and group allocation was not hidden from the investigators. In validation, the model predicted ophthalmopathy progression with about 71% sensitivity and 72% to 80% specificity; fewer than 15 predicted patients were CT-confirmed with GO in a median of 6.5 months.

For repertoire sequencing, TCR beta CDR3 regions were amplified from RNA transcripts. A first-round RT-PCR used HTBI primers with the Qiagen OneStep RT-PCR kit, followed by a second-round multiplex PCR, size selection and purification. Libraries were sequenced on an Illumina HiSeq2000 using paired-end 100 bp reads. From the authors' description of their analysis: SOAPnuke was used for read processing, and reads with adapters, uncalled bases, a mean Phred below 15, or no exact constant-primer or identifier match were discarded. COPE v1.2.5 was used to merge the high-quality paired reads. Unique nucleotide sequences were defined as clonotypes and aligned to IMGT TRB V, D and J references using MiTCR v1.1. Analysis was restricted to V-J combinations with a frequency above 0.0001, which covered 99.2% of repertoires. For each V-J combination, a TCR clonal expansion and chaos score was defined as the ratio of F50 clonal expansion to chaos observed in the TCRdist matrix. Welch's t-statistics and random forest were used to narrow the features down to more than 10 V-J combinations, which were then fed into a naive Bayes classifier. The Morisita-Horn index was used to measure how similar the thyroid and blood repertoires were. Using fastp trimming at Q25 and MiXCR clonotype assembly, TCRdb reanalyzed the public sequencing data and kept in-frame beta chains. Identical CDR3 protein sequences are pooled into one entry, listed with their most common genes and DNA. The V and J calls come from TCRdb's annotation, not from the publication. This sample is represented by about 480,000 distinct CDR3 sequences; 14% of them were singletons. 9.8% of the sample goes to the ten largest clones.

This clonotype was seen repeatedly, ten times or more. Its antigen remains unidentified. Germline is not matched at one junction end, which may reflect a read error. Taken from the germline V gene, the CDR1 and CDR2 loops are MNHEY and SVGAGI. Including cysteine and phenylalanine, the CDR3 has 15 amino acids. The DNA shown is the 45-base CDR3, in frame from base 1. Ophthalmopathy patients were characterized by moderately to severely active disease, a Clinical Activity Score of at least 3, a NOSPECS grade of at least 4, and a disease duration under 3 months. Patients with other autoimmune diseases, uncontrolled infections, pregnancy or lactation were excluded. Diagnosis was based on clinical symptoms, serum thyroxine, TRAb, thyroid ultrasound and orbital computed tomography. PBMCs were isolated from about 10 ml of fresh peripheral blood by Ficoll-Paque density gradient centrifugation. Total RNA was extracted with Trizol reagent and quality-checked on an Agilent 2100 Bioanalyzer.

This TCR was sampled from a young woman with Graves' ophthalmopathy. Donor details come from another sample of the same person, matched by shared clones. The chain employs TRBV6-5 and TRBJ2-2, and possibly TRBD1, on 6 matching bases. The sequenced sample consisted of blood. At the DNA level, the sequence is TGTGCCAGCAGCTACTCGGACAGAAACACCGGGGAGCTGTTTTTT. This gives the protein CASSYSDRNTGELFF.